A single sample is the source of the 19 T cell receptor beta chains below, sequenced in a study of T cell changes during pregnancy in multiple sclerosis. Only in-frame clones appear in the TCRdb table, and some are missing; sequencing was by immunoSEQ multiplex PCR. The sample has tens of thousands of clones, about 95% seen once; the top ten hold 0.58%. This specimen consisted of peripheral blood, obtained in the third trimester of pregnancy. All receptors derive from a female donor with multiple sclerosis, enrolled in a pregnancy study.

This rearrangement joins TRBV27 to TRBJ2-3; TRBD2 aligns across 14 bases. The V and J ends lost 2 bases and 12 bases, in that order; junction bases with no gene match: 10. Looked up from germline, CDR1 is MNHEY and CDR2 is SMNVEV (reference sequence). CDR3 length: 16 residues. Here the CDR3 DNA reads TGTGCCAGCAGTTTACCCGGACTAGCGGGGGGCCCTTCCCAGTATTTT. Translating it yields CASSLPGLAGGPSQYF.

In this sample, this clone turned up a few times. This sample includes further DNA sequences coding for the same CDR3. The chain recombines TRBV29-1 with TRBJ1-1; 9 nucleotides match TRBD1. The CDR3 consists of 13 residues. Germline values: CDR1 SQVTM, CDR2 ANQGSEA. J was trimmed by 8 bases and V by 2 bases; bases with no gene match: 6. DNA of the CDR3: TGCAGCGTTGAAAAGGGACAGGGTACAGAAGCTTTCTTT. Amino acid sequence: CSVEKGQGTEAFF.

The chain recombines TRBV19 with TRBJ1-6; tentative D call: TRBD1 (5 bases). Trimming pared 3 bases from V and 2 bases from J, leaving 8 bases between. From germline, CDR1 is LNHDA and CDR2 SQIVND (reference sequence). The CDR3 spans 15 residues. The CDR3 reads CASSIGGTYNSPLHF. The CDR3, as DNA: TGTGCCAGTAGTATTGGGGGGACCTATAATTCACCCCTCCACTTT. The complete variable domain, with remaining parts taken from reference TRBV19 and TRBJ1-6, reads DGGITQSPKYLFRKEGQNVTLSCEQNLNHDAMYWYRQDPGQGLRLIYYSQIVNDFQKGDIAEGYSVSREKKESFPLTVTSAQKNPTAFYLCASSIGGTYNSPLHFGNGTRLTVT.

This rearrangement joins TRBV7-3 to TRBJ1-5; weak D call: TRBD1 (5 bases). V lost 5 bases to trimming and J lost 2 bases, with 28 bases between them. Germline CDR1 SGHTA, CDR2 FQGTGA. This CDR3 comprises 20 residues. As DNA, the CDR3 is TGTGCCAGCAGCCACCGGAGGGGCGGGACCCCCGGCATTCGCAATCAGCCCCAGCATTTT. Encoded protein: CASSHRRGGTPGIRNQPQHF.

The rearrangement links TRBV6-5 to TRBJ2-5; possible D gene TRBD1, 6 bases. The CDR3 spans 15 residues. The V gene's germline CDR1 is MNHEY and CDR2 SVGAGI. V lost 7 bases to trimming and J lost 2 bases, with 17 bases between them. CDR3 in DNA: TGTGCCAGCACCAACGTGGGGGCCGGGCAAGAGACCCAGTACTTC. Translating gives CASTNVGAGQETQYF.

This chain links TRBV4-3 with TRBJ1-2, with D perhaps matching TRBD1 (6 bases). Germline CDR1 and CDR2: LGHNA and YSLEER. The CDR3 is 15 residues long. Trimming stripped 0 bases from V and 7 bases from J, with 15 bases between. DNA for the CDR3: TGCGCCAGCAGCCAAGATGGGGGGGGCGGGGGTGGCTACACCTTC. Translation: CASSQDGGGGGGYTF.

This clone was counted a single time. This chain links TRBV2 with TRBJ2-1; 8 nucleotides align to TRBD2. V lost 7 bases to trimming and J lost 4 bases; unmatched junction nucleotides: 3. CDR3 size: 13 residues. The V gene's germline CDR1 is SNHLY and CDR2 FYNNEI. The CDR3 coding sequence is TGTGCCAGCACCAAGCGGGGGTACAATGAGCAGTTCTTC. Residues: CASTKRGYNEQFF. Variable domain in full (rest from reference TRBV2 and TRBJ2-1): EPEVTQTPSHQVTQMGQEVILRCVPISNHLYFYWYRQILGQKVEFLVSFYNNEISEKSEIFDDQFSVERPDGSNFTLKIRSTKLEDSAMYFCASTKRGYNEQFFGPGTRLTVL.

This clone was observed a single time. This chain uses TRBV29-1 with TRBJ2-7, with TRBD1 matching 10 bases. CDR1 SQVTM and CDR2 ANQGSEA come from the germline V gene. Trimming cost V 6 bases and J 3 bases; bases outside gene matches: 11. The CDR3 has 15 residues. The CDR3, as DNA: TGCAGCGTCCTAGGACAGGGGGGCAGGGACTACGAGCAGTACTTC. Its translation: CSVLGQGGRDYEQYF.

This CDR3 reads CASSRGGYEQYF. The CDR3 DNA reads TGTGCCAGCAGTCGCGGTGGCTACGAGCAGTACTTC. The chain joins TRBV7-6 to TRBJ2-7; D gene ambiguous. The CDR3 extends over 12 amino acids. CDR1 is SGHVS and CDR2 is FNYEAQ in the germline V gene. Trimming left V 6 bases short and J 3 bases short, with 9 bases between.

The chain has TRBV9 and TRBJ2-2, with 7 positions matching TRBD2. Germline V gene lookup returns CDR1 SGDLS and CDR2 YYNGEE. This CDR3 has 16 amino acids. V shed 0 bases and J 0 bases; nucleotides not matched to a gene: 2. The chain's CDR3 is CASSVEAGANTGELFF. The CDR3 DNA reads TGTGCCAGCAGCGTAGAGGCGGGGGCGAACACCGGGGAGCTGTTTTTT.

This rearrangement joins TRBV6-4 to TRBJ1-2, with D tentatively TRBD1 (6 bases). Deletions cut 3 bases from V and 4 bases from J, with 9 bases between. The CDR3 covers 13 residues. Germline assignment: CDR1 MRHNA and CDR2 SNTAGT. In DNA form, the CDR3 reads TGTGCCAGCAGTGAGACAGGATCCTATGGCTACACCTTC. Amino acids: CASSETGSYGYTF.

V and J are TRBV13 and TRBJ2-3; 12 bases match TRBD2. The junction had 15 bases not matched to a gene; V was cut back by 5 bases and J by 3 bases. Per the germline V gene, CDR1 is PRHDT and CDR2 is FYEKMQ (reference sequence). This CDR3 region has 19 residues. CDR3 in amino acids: CASSPTTSGGIGGTDTQYF. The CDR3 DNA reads TGTGCCAGCAGCCCGACGACTAGCGGGGGAATCGGAGGGACAGATACGCAGTATTTT.

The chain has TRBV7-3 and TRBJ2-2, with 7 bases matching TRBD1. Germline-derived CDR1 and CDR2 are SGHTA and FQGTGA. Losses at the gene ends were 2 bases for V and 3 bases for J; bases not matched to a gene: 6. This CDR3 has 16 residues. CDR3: CASSLAGTAHTGELFF. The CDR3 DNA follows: TGTGCCAGCAGCTTAGCCGGGACAGCCCACACCGGGGAGCTGTTTTTT.

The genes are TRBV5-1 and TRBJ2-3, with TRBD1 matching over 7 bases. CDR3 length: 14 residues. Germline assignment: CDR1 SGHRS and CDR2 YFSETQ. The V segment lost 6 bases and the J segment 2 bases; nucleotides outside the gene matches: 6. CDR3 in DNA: TGCGCCAGCACCCACAGGGGAGACACAGATACGCAGTATTTT. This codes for CASTHRGDTDTQYF.

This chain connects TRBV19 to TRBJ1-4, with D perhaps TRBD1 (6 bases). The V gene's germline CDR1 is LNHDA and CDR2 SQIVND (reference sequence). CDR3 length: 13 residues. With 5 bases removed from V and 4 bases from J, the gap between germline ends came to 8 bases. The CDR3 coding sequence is TGTGCCAGTAGTGGACAGATTAATGAAAAACTGTTTTTT. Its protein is CASSGQINEKLFF.

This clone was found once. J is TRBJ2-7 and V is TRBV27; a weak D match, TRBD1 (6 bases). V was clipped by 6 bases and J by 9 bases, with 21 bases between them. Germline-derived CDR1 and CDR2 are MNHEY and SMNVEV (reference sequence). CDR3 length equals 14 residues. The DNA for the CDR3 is TGTGCCAGCAGACCTGACAGGTTTCTTGCCGGGCAGTACTTC. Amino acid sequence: CASRPDRFLAGQYF.

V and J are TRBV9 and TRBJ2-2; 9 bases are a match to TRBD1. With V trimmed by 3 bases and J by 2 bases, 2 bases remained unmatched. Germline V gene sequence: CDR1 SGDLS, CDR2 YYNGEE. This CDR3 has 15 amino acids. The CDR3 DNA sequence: TGTGCCAGCAGCGCACAGGGGGCCAACACCGGGGAGCTGTTTTTT. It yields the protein CASSAQGANTGELFF.

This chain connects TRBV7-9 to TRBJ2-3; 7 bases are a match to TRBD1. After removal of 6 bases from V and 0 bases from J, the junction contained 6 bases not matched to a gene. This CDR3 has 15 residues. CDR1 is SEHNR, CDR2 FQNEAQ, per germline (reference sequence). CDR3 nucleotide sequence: TGTGCCAGCAGTTGGGGGACAGTGAGCACAGATACGCAGTATTTT. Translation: CASSWGTVSTDTQYF.

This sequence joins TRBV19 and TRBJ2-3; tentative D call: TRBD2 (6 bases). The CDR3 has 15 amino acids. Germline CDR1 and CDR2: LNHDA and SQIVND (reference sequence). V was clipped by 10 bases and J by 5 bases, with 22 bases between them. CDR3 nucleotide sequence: TGTGCCACTAAGGACGCCGGGGGAAGTTTAGATACGCAGTATTTT. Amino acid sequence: CATKDAGGSLDTQYF.